One and the same sample provided the 10 T cell receptor beta chains below, sequenced in a study of T cell changes during pregnancy in multiple sclerosis. This table comes from immunoSEQ multiplex PCR, and its TCRdb copy is limited to in-frame clones, with some not included. The profile covers approximately 60,000 clones, with more than 75% appearing a single time and approximately 1.2% taken by the ten largest. Specimen: peripheral blood, collected in the second trimester of pregnancy. These receptors were collected from a female donor with multiple sclerosis, enrolled in a pregnancy study.

CDR3 loop: CASSPRVSEAFF. The CDR3 DNA is TGTGCCAGCTCACCCCGAGTGAGTGAAGCTTTCTTT. The rearrangement joins TRBV18 to TRBJ1-1, with D unresolved. Germline V gene data show CDR1 as KGHSH and CDR2 as LQKENI. The V gene lost 3 bases and the J gene lost 7 bases, with 9 bases spanning the gap. CDR3 length: 12 residues. Full variable domain (outside the CDR3, taken from reference TRBV18 and TRBJ1-1): NAGVMQNPRHLVRRRGQEARLRCSPMKGHSHVYWYRQLPEEGLKFMVYLQKENIIDESGMPKERFSAEFPKEGPSILRIQQVVRGDSAAYFCASSPRVSEAFFGQGTRLTVV.

CDR3 amino acids: CASKRGGSVEYEQYF. CDR3 nucleotides: TGTGCCAGCAAAAGGGGGGGCAGTGTTGAGTACGAGCAGTACTTC. This rearrangement joins TRBV28 to TRBJ2-7; TRBD2 is a possible D gene (7 bases). The CDR3 sequence is 15 residues long. Trimming removed 7 bases from V and 4 bases from J, with 20 bases in between. Germline CDR1 reads MDHEN; CDR2 reads SYDVKM.

The rearrangement uses TRBV2 and TRBJ1-4; weak D call: TRBD1 (6 bases). The germline V gene encodes CDR1 SNHLY and CDR2 FYNNEI. Trimming removed 6 bases at V and 5 bases at J, with 13 bases between. CDR3 length equals 14 residues. CDR3 coding DNA: TGTGCCAGCAGAAGACAGGATAGGAATGAAAAACTGTTTTTT. Encoded protein: CASRRQDRNEKLFF.

A remark on this clone: The junction and the germline gene differ at one end; a read error may be behind it. The chain has TRBV13 and TRBJ2-3; D unresolved. The CDR3 length is 13 residues. Germline V gives CDR1 PRHDT, CDR2 FYEKMQ (reference sequence). The chain's CDR3 is CASSLGTGDTQYF. The DNA of the CDR3 is TGTGCCAGCAGCCTAGGAACGGGAGATACGCAGTATTTT.

V gene TRBV9 combines with J gene TRBJ2-4; weak D call: TRBD2 (6 bases). CDR1 is SGDLS and CDR2 is YYNGEE in the germline V gene. The CDR3 has 13 residues. V was cut by 2 bases and J by 7 bases, with 10 bases left in between. CDR3 DNA: TGTGCCAGCAGCGTGGAGGGAGTCAACATTCAGTACTTC. Its translation: CASSVEGVNIQYF.

As DNA, the CDR3 is TGTGCCAGCAGCTTGCGGGAATGGGGCAGGACCGAGCAGTACTTC. Translation: CASSLREWGRTEQYF. V usage is TRBV13 and J usage is TRBJ2-7; D possibly corresponds to TRBD2 (6 bases). V was clipped by 3 bases and J by 6 bases, with 18 bases between them. Germline V gene lookup returns CDR1 PRHDT and CDR2 FYEKMQ (reference sequence). This CDR3 spans 15 amino acids.

The gene calls are TRBV6-5 and TRBJ1-4; D may be TRBD1 (5 bases). V dropped 0 bases and J dropped 5 bases, with 13 bases sitting between them. The CDR3 is 16 residues long. The germline V gene has CDR1 MNHEY and CDR2 SVGAGI. The CDR3 is CASSYSPGNLNEKLFF. The CDR3 nucleotides are TGTGCCAGCAGTTACTCCCCAGGGAATCTAAATGAAAAACTGTTTTTT.

The genes are TRBV5-1 and TRBJ1-1; D is uncertain. The V end was cut by 0 bases, the J end by 1 base, with 19 bases between. From germline, CDR1 is SGHRS and CDR2 YFSETQ. The CDR3 is made up of 18 amino acids. As DNA, the CDR3 is TGCGCCAGCAGCTTGGGGTGGTGGGCAGGCCCAGAGAACACTGAAGCTTTCTTT. Protein product: CASSLGWWAGPENTEAFF.

This rearrangement joins TRBV21-1 to TRBJ2-5; TRBD2, the table's D call, was not compared with the DNA. TRBV21-1 is a recognized pseudogene. The CDR3 runs 16 residues. The DNA for the CDR3 is TGTGCCAGCAGCACGGGAGGGCGGGGGGTCCAATGGGACCAGTACTTC. It is translated as CASSTGGRGVQWDQYF.

The chain links TRBV9 to TRBJ2-1, with D perhaps TRBD2 (7 bases). CDR1 and CDR2 from the germline V gene are SGDLS and YYNGEE. The CDR3 has 14 residues. Trimming cost V 4 bases and J 10 bases, with 18 bases left between them. CDR3 DNA: TGTGCCAGCAGCTTCCCAAGTGGGGGGGGCGAGCAGTTCTTC. Protein: CASSFPSGGGEQFF.